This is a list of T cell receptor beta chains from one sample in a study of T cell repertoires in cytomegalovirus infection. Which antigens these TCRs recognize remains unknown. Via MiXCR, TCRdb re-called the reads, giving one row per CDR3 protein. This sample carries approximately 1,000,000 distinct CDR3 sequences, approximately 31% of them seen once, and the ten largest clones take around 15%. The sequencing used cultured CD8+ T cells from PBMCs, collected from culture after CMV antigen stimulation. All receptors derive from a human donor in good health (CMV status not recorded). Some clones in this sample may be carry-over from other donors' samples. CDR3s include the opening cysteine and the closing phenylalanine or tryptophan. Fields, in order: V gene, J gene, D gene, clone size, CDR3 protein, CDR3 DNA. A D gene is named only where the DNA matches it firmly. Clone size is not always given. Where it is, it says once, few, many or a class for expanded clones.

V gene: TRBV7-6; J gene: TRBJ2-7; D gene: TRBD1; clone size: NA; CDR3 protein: CASSLGPRGPSDEQYF; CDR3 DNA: TGTGCCAGCAGCTTAGGCCCTAGGGGGCCCTCGGACGAGCAGTACTTC
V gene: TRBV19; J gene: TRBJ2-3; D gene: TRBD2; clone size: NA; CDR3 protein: CASSIDRDYSTDTQYF; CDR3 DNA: TGTGCCAGTAGTATAGACCGGGACTACAGCACAGATACGCAGTATTTT
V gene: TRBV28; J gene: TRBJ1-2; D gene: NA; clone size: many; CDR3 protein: CASSLVAATNYGYTF; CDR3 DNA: TGTGCCAGCAGTTTAGTGGCAGCTACTAACTATGGCTACACCTTC
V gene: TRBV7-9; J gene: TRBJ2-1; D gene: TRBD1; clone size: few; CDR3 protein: CASSTSGTALYNEQFF; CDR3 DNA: TGTGCCAGCAGCACCTCCGGGACAGCCCTCTACAATGAGCAGTTCTTC
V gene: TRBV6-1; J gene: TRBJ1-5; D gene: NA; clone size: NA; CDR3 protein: CASTLAPEGNQPQHF; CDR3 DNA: TGTGCCAGCACCCTTGCCCCTGAGGGAAATCAGCCCCAGCATTTT
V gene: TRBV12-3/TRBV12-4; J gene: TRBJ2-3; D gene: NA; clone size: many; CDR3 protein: CASSLADIARGLFSTDTQYF; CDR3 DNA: TGTGCCAGCAGTTTGGCCGACATAGCCCGGGGACTGTTTAGCACAGATACGCAGTATTTT
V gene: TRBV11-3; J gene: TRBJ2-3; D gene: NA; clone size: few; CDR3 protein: CASSLNGGYEGRTDTQYF; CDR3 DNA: TGTGCCAGCAGCTTAAATGGCGGGTATGAGGGGCGCACAGATACGCAGTATTTT
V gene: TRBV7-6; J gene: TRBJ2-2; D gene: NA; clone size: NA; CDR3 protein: CAAWDSNTGELFF; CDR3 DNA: TGTGCCGCTTGGGACTCTAACACCGGGGAGCTGTTTTTT
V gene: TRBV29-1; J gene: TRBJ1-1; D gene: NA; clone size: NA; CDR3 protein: CSVEGGQYTEAFF; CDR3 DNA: TGCAGCGTTGAAGGCGGACAGTACACTGAAGCTTTCTTT
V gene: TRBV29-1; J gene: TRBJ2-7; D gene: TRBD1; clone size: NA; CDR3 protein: CSGLGQGPYEQYF; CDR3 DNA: TGCAGCGGGCTGGGACAGGGGCCGTACGAGCAGTACTTC
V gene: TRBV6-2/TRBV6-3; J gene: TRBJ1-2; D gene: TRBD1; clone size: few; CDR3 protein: CASSYDRVESYGYTF; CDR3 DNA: TGTGCCAGCAGTTACGACAGGGTCGAAAGCTATGGCTACACCTTC
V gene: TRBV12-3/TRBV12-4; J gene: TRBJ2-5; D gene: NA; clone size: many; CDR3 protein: CASSSQGGQETQYF; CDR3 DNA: TGTGCCAGCAGTTCGCAGGGGGGACAAGAGACCCAGTACTTC
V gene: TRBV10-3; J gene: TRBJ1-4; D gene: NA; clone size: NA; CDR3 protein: CAISDRGTNEKLFF; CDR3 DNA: TGTGCCATCAGTGACAGGGGAACTAATGAAAAACTGTTTTTT
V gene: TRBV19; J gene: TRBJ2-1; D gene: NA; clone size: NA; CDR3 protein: CASSNWLGENYNEQFF; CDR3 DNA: TGTGCCAGTAGTAACTGGTTAGGGGAGAACTACAATGAGCAGTTCTTC
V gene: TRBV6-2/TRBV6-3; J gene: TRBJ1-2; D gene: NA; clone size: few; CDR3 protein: CASSYSSAGQGNYGYTF; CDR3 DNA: TGTGCCAGCAGTTACTCCTCAGCGGGGCAGGGAAACTATGGCTACACCTTC
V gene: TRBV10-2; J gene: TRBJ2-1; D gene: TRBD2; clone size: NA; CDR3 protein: CASRAGVLRGGLVNEQFF; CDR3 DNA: TGCGCCAGCAGAGCGGGGGTCCTGCGGGGGGGGCTAGTCAATGAGCAGTTCTTC
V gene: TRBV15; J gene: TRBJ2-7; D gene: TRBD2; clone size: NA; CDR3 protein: CATSPGTSLYEQYF; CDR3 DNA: TGTGCCACCAGCCCCGGGACTAGCCTCTACGAGCAGTACTTC
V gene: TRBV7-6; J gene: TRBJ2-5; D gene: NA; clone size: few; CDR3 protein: CASSLLEGVGEYQETQYF; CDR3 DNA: TGTGCCAGCAGCTTACTTGAAGGGGTCGGGGAGTACCAAGAGACCCAGTACTTC
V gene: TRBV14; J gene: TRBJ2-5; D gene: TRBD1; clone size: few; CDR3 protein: CASSLRQGRETQYF; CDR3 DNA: TGTGCCAGCAGCCTACGACAGGGAAGAGAGACCCAGTACTTC
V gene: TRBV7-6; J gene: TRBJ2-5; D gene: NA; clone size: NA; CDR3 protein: CASSLLMVRQQETLYF; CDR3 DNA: TGTGCCAGCAGCTTATTGATGGTGAGGCAACAAGAGACCCTGTACTTC
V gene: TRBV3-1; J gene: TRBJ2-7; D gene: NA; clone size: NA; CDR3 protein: CASSQGAFYEQYF; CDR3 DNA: TGTGCCAGCAGCCAGGGAGCTTTCTACGAGCAGTACTTC
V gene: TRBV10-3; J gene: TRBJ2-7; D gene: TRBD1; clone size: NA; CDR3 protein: CAIRGQDYEQYF; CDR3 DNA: TGTGCCATCAGGGGACAGGACTACGAGCAGTACTTC
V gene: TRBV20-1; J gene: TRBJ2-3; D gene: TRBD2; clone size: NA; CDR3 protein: CSARGRGWNTDTQYF; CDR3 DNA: TGCAGTGCTAGGGGGCGGGGGTGGAACACAGATACGCAGTATTTT
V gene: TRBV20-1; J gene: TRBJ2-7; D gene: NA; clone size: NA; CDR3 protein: CSATGLTISYEQYF; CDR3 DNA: TGCAGTGCTACCGGACTAACCATCTCCTACGAGCAGTACTTC
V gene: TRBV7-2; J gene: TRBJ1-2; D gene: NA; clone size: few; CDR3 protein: CASSLGYFSSLGYTF; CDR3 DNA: TGTGCCAGCAGCTTAGGATACTTTTCCTCGCTAGGCTACACCTTC
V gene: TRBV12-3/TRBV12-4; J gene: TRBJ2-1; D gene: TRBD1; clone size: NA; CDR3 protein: CASEGTAYISYNEQFF; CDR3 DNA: TGTGCCAGCGAGGGGACAGCCTATATTTCCTACAATGAGCAGTTCTTC
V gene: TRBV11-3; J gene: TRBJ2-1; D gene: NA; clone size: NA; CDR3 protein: CASSARAGAEQFF; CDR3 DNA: TGTGCCAGCAGCGCTAGGGCCGGTGCTGAGCAGTTCTTC
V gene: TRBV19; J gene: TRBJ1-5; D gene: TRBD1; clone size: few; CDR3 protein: CASSIDRRGHQPQHF; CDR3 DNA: TGTGCCAGTAGTATAGATCGCAGGGGGCATCAGCCCCAGCATTTT
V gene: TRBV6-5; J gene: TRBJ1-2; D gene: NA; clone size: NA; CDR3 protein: CASSYSPSGDGYTF; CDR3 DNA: TGTGCCAGCAGTTACTCCCCCTCAGGGGATGGCTACACCTTC
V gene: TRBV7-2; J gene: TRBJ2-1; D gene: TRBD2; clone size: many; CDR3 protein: CASSSGLAGSYNEQFF; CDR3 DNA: TGTGCCAGCAGCTCCGGACTAGCGGGGTCCTACAATGAGCAGTTCTTC
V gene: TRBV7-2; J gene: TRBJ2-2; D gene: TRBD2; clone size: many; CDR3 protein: CASSTLAGGYTGELFF; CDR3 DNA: TGTGCCAGCAGCACACTAGCGGGGGGATACACCGGGGAGCTGTTTTTT
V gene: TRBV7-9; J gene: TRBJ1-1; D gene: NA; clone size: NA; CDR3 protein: CAGSSTLDGNTEAFF; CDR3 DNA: TGTGCCGGCAGCTCGACCTTGGACGGGAACACTGAAGCTTTCTTT
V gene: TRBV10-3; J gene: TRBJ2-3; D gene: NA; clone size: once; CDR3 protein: CASSGLKGGTDTQYF; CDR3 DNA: TGTGCCTCCTCAGGGTTGAAAGGGGGCACAGATACGCAGTATTTT
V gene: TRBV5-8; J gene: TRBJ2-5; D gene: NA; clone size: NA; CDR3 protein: CASSFPRDGETQYF; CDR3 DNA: TGTGCCAGCAGCTTCCCTCGGGATGGAGAGACCCAGTACTTC
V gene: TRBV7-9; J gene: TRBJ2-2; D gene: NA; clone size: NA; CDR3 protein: CASSLVGELTRTGELFF; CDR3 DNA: TGTGCCAGCAGCTTAGTCGGGGAGTTAACACGCACCGGGGAGCTGTTTTTT
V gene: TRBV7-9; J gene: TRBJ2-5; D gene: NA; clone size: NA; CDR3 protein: CASSLGGLAQYF; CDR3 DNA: TGTGCCAGCAGCTTAGGAGGGCTCGCCCAGTACTTC
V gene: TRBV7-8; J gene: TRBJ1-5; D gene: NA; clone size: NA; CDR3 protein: CASSLGFTQPQHF; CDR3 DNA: TGTGCCAGCAGCTTAGGTTTTACTCAGCCCCAGCATTTT
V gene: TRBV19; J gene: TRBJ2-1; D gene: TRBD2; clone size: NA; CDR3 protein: CASNNPGLAVNEQFF; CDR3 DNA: TGTGCCAGTAATAATCCGGGACTAGCTGTGAATGAGCAGTTCTTC
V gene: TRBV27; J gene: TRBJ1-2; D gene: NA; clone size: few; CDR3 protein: CASSFALWTGYTF; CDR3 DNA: TGTGCCAGCAGTTTCGCTCTATGGACAGGCTACACCTTC
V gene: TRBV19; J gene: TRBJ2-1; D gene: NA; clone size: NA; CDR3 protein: CASSRPSLSYNEQFF; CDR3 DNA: TGTGCCAGTAGCAGACCTTCCCTCTCGTACAATGAGCAGTTCTTC
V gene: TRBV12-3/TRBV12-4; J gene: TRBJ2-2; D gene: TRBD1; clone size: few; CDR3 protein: CASSPTGGRGTGELFF; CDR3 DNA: TGTGCCAGCAGCCCAACAGGGGGCCGTGGCACCGGGGAGCTGTTTTTT
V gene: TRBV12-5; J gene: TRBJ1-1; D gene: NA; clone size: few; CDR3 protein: CASGTRDTEAFF; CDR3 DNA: TGTGCTAGTGGTACAAGGGACACTGAAGCTTTCTTT
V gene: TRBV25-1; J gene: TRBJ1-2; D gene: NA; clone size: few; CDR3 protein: CASSRGDREIYGYTF; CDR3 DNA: TGTGCCAGCAGCCGGGGGGATAGGGAAATCTATGGCTACACCTTC
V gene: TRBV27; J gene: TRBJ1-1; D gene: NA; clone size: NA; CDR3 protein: CASSSLNRVTEAFF; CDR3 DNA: TGTGCCAGCAGTAGCCTGAATCGGGTCACTGAAGCTTTCTTT
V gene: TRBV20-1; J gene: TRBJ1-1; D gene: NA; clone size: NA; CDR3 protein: CSAGGRMNTEAFF; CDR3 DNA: TGCAGTGCGGGCGGAAGAATGAACACTGAAGCTTTCTTT
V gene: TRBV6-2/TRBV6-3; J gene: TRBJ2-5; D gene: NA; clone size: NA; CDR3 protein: CASSAHLRSSIESETQYF; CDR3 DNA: TGTGCCAGCAGTGCACATCTCAGGTCTTCTATCGAGTCGGAGACCCAGTACTTC
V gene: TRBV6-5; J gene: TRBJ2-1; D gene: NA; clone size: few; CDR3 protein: CASSYSANNEQFF; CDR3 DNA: TGTGCCAGCAGTTACTCGGCGAACAATGAGCAGTTCTTC
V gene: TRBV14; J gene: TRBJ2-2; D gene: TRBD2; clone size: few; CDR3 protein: CASSQEHRRGVANTGELFF; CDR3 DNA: TGTGCCAGCAGCCAAGAGCACCGGCGGGGGGTGGCGAACACCGGGGAGCTGTTTTTT